Here is one T cell receptor (beta chain) with its context. As yet, its antigen is unknown. The data are from a study of T cells after yellow fever vaccination. General observations from the study: A minor fraction of clonotypes spanned both CD4 and CD8 compartments.

The CDR3 sequence is 16 residues long. V was clipped by 3 bases and J by 4 bases, with 16 bases between them. Germline CDR1 is SGHDT and CDR2 is YYEEEE. TCR cDNA, made by 5'RACE template switching, carried an added universal primer site and UMIs. TCRdb processed the 5' RACE reads anew with MiXCR; each CDR3 protein has one entry. In the table there are 250,000 to 400,000 distinct CDR3 sequences, about 4% of which are singletons. Specimen: PBMCs, collected 5 days after the yellow fever booster vaccination. This rearrangement joins TRBV5-6 to TRBJ2-2, with D possibly TRBD2 on 6 matching bases. This clonotype was obtained from a man aged 18 to 30 who received the YFV17D yellow fever vaccine. CDR3 nucleotides: TGTGCCAGCAGCTACATCGGGCGGGGCCTCACCGGGGAGCTGTTTTTT. This gives the protein CASSYIGRGLTGELFF. The entire variable domain, with the rest obtained from reference TRBV5-6 and TRBJ2-2, is as follows: DAGVTQSPTHLIKTRGQQVTLRCSPKSGHDTVSWYQQALGQGPQFIFQYYEEEERQRGNFPDRFSGHQFPNYSSELNVNALLLGDSALYLCASSYIGRGLTGELFFGEGSRLTVL.